Listed below are T cell receptor beta chains from one sample, sequenced in a study of regulatory T cells in long-lasting Graves disease. One entry per CDR3 protein, called by TCRdb with MiXCR from the multiplex PCR reads. This table has fewer than 450,000 distinct CDR3 sequences, about 20% appearing once. The sample in question was peripheral blood mononuclear cells (PBMCs), obtained when the disease was refractory, from a patient treated with antithyroid drugs. All receptors come from a female donor with Graves disease. The CDR3 runs from the conserved cysteine through the conserved F or W. The D gene is left open where the match is weak. Expanded clones are given a class, and other clones once, few, many or no size at all.

CDR3 DNA: TGTGCCAGCAGTTACACACCACAGGGGGCGCAAAGCACTGAAGCTTTCTTT
CDR3 protein: CASSYTPQGAQSTEAFF
V gene: TRBV6-9
J gene: TRBJ1-1
D gene: TRBD1
clone size: many

CDR3 DNA: TGTGCCAGTAGTCTGCGGACTAGCGGGAGCTACACCGGGGAGCTGTTTTTT
CDR3 protein: CASSLRTSGSYTGELFF
V gene: TRBV19
J gene: TRBJ2-2
D gene: TRBD2
clone size: few

CDR3 DNA: TGTGCCAGCAGTCCCTCCCCCGGTCGACTAGCGGAGCAGTATTTT
CDR3 protein: CASSPSPGRLAEQYF
V gene: TRBV27
J gene: TRBJ2-3
D gene: TRBD2
clone size: NA

CDR3 DNA: TGTGCCAGCAGCTCCATGAGCGGGAGGGTAGCTGGGGAGCTGTTTTTT
CDR3 protein: CASSSMSGRVAGELFF
V gene: TRBV7-2
J gene: TRBJ2-2
D gene: TRBD2
clone size: few

CDR3 DNA: TGTGCCAGCAGCTTAGGGTTATTGGGGGGGGCGCCCACTGAAGCTTTCTTT
CDR3 protein: CASSLGLLGGAPTEAFF
V gene: TRBV7-8
J gene: TRBJ1-1
D gene: NA
clone size: few

CDR3 DNA: TGTGCCTGCAGGATTAATGGCTACACCTTC
CDR3 protein: CACRINGYTF
V gene: TRBV30
J gene: TRBJ1-2
D gene: NA
clone size: many

CDR3 DNA: TGTGCCAGTAGTATAGCCGGGACAGGGGAACGACAGCCCCAGCATTTT
CDR3 protein: CASSIAGTGERQPQHF
V gene: TRBV19
J gene: TRBJ1-5
D gene: TRBD1
clone size: once

CDR3 DNA: TGTGCCAGCAGCGGACAGGGGTCCTCCTACGAGCAGTACTTC
CDR3 protein: CASSGQGSSYEQYF
V gene: TRBV13
J gene: TRBJ2-7
D gene: TRBD1
clone size: many

CDR3 DNA: TGTGCCAGCAGTCCCGCAGTTAATCAGCCCCAGCATTTT
CDR3 protein: CASSPAVNQPQHF
V gene: TRBV2
J gene: TRBJ1-5
D gene: NA
clone size: few

CDR3 DNA: TGTGCCAGCAGTGAAGGGGGAGGCGGCAATCAGCCCCAGCATTTT
CDR3 protein: CASSEGGGGNQPQHF
V gene: TRBV6-1
J gene: TRBJ1-5
D gene: NA
clone size: NA

CDR3 DNA: TGTGCCTGGAGTGTTAAGGGGACGAACACCATATATTTT
CDR3 protein: CAWSVKGTNTIYF
V gene: TRBV30
J gene: TRBJ1-3
D gene: NA
clone size: few

CDR3 DNA: TGTGCCTGGAGTGTAGGCAGTAGCGAGCAGTACTTC
CDR3 protein: CAWSVGSSEQYF
V gene: TRBV30
J gene: TRBJ2-7
D gene: NA
clone size: few

CDR3 DNA: TGTGCCAGCAGTGAAGCGCTTGGGGGTGGCTACACCTTC
CDR3 protein: CASSEALGGGYTF
V gene: TRBV2
J gene: TRBJ1-2
D gene: NA
clone size: many

CDR3 DNA: TGCAGTGCTAGCTGGGACAGGGGTTCCTACGAGCAGTACTTC
CDR3 protein: CSASWDRGSYEQYF
V gene: TRBV20-1
J gene: TRBJ2-7
D gene: TRBD1
clone size: NA